This T cell receptor (beta chain) was retrieved from a study of cytomegalovirus exposure and HLA in healthy donors. Study outcomes and limitations: In a later analysis, parvovirus B19, influenza, CMV and Epstein-Barr virus appeared linked to several top co-occurrence clusters. Later analysis indicated greater clonal expansion among HLA-associated TCR beta chains than among equally common other chains.

PCR primers comprised 60 Vbeta and 13 Jbeta primers. The assay was immunoSEQ multiplex PCR, and TCRdb's table has in-frame clones only and misses some. Of 95,000 or so clones in the sample, approximately 80% were seen once. In regard to this clone: Its antigen remains unidentified.

The V gene's germline CDR1 is MDHEN and CDR2 SYDVKM. With V trimmed by 7 bases and J by 4 bases, 13 bases remained unmatched. The CDR3 extends over 16 amino acids. Sequencing was done on a sample of PBMCs. The chain couples TRBV28 to TRBJ1-2, with TRBD1 matching 9 bases. This receptor was obtained from a woman between 65 and 79 years old in good health and CMV-seropositive. The CDR3 bases are TGTGCCAGCACCCCGGGACAGGGAAGTACAGGCTATGGCTACACCTTC. It codes for CASTPGQGSTGYGYTF.